The 20 T cell receptor beta chains listed next were all sequenced from one sample in a study of metastatic and nonmetastatic thyroid tumors. No patient had received any treatment before thyroid surgery. MiXCR re-clonotyped the PCR reads for TCRdb. The sample contains 30,000 to 35,000 clones, about a fifth of which appear only once. The sample taken for sequencing was tumor tissue. The source of these receptors is a male donor with papillary thyroid cancer or a benign thyroid nodule (not recorded which). Some clones in this sample may be carry-over from other donors' samples.

This clone is medium-sized (0.01 to 0.1%) within its sample. The chain uses TRBV2 and TRBJ2-3, with 13 positions matching TRBD2. The CDR3 is 15 amino acids. After removal of 7 bases from V and 3 bases from J, the junction contained 4 bases not matched to a gene. Germline-derived CDR1 and CDR2 are SNHLY and FYNNEI. The CDR3: CASIRTSGRTDTQYF. The DNA for the CDR3 is TGTGCCAGCATCCGGACTAGCGGGAGAACAGATACGCAGTATTTT.

By its share, this clone is medium-sized. The chain has TRBV2 and TRBJ2-7; TRBD2 might be the D (6 bases). The ends were cut back, 4 bases at V and 2 bases at J, with 9 bases in the middle. The CDR3 length is 13 residues. From germline, CDR1 is SNHLY and CDR2 FYNNEI. The CDR3 sequence: CASSGRRAYEQYF. CDR3 nucleotides: TGTGCCAGCAGTGGGCGGAGGGCCTACGAGCAGTACTTC. Supplemented by reference TRBV2 and TRBJ2-7, the full variable domain reads EPEVTQTPSHQVTQMGQEVILRCVPISNHLYFYWYRQILGQKVEFLVSFYNNEISEKSEIFDDQFSVERPDGSNFTLKIRSTKLEDSAMYFCASSGRRAYEQYFGPGTRLTVT.

There are many counts of this clone. The genes are TRBV5-1 and TRBJ2-1, with TRBD1 identical over 10 bases. Germline CDR1 reads SGHRS; CDR2 reads YFSETQ. This CDR3 has 19 amino acids. Trimming removed 3 bases from V and 2 bases from J; junction bases left unmatched: 14. The DNA for the CDR3 is TGCGCCAGCAGCTCCCCCGGGACAGGGGTTAGCGGGGCCTACAATGAGCAGTTCTTC. Its translation is CASSSPGTGVSGAYNEQFF.

Turning to this clone: Germline is not matched at one junction end, which may reflect a read error. The J gene is TRBJ1-3, the V gene TRBV28; no clear D. Per the germline V gene, CDR1 is MDHEN and CDR2 is SYDVKM. This CDR3 has 14 residues. The CDR3 nucleotides read TGTGCCAGCATCCCGACGGGATCTGGAAACACCATACATTTT. It encodes CASIPTGSGNTIHF.

The chain links TRBV5-5 to TRBJ1-6, with 10 nucleotides matching TRBD1. CDR3 length equals 15 residues. V lost 0 bases, J lost 10 bases, and 4 bases stayed unmatched. Germline lookup yields CDR1 SGHKS and CDR2 YYEKEE (reference sequence). Written as DNA, the CDR3 is TGTGCCAGCAGCTTGGGACAGGGGGCAGGATCACCCCTCCACTTT. It encodes CASSLGQGAGSPLHF.

A remark on this clone: An end of the junction does not agree with germline; a read error may underlie this. V usage is TRBV7-6 and J usage is TRBJ2-2; no definite D call. Per germline, CDR1 SGHVS and CDR2 FNYEAQ. The CDR3 length is 15 residues. The CDR3 DNA is TGTGCCAGCAGCCCCACGGATGGAAACACCGGTGAGCCGTTTTTT. This translates into CASSPTDGNTGEPFF.

This clone was counted a few times. Here the CDR3 DNA reads TGTGCCAGCAGCCACCGGGACAGGGAAATTTATAGCAATCAGCCCCAGCATTTT. Amino acids: CASSHRDREIYSNQPQHF. The chain employs TRBV6-5 and TRBJ1-5; 9 bases are shared with TRBD1. This CDR3 comprises 18 residues. Germline loops: CDR1 MNHEY, CDR2 SVGAGI. Losses at the gene ends were 6 bases for V and 0 bases for J; bases not matched to a gene: 12.

This clone appeared many times. This chain uses TRBV18 with TRBJ2-3; no clear D gene. Germline values: CDR1 KGHSH, CDR2 LQKENI. The CDR3 length is 14 residues. The V end was cut by 1 base, the J end by 4 bases, with 9 bases between. The CDR3 DNA reads TGTGCCAGCTCACCACAACCTGGCGCAGATACGCAGTATTTT. Translated: CASSPQPGADTQYF.

This clone was seen only a few times. One end of the junction varies from germline; a read error may be responsible. The chain couples TRBV27 to TRBJ2-7; no reliable D call. This CDR3 is 15 amino acids long. Germline CDR1 is MNHEY and CDR2 is SMNVEV (reference sequence). CDR3 in DNA: TGTGCCAGCATTTTACAAATTTCAGGCACCTACGAGCAGTACTTC. This translates into CASILQISGTYEQYF.

In its sample, this clone is medium-sized (0.01 to 0.1%). The chain couples TRBV27 to TRBJ2-7; D is undetermined. The ends were cut back, 5 bases at V and 4 bases at J, with 12 bases in the middle. CDR3 length: 13 residues. The germline V gene encodes CDR1 MNHEY and CDR2 SMNVEV (reference sequence). CDR3 protein: CASSLARPYEQYF. CDR3 bases: TGTGCCAGCAGTCTCGCTAGGCCGTACGAGCAGTACTTC.

As for this clone: This may arise from a read error, as a much more abundant clone is one base away. The identical CDR3 is also encoded by other nucleotide sequences in the sample. J is TRBJ2-1 and V is TRBV6-4; TRBD2 agrees at 7 bases. This CDR3 region has 16 residues. Germline CDR1 reads MRHNA; CDR2 reads SNTAGT. The trim removed 0 bases at V and 8 bases at J, leaving 10 bases unmatched. The CDR3 DNA reads TGTGCCAGCAGTGACTCGGGCGGGAGCGAGATTCATGAGCAGTTCTTC. The encoded protein is CASSDSGGSEIHEQFF.

This clone was seen a handful of times. This likely comes from a read error, as the CDR3 has no conserved phenylalanine or tryptophan at its end. V gene TRBV6-1 combines with J gene TRBJ1-5, with unresolved D. Per germline, CDR1 MNHNS and CDR2 SASEGT. This CDR3 region has 17 residues. Trimming took off 5 bases at V and 4 bases at J, with 21 bases between the two ends. In DNA form, the CDR3 reads TGTGCCAGCAGTCGGGTTGGAATGGCGGGCGGAAATCAGCCCCAGCATCTT. This sequence encodes CASSRVGMAGGNQPQHL.

The table lists this clone with a few counts. The chain is built from TRBV28 and TRBJ2-1, with 11 nucleotides matching TRBD2. Germline V gene lookup returns CDR1 MDHEN and CDR2 SYDVKM. Trimming at V came to 5 bases and at J to 15 bases, leaving 15 bases not matched to a gene. This CDR3 is built from 15 residues. The CDR3 DNA sequence: TGTGCCAGCAGTCTCCTAGGCGGGGCTAGCGGGAGGTCGTTCTTC. It specifies CASSLLGGASGRSFF.

By sample fraction, this clone is medium-sized. The sample holds other DNA sequences that translate to the same CDR3. The gene calls are TRBV7-2 and TRBJ2-3; no reliable D call. Germline V gene lookup returns CDR1 SGHTA and CDR2 FQGNSA. The CDR3 spans 11 residues. V was cut by 2 bases and J by 3 bases, with 0 bases left in between. The CDR3, as DNA: TGTGCCAGCAGCTTAACAGATACGCAGTATTTT. It is translated as CASSLTDTQYF. The variable domain in full, completed from reference TRBV7-2 and TRBJ2-3, reads GAGVSQSPSNKVTEKGKDVELRCDPISGHTALYWYRQSLGQGLEFLIYFQGNSAPDKSGLPSDRFSAERTGGSVSTLTIQRTQQEDSAVYLCASSLTDTQYFGPGTRLTVL.

Only a few counts were recorded for this clone. One junction end disagrees with the germline gene, perhaps due to a read error. The rearrangement links TRBV6-2 or TRBV6-3 to TRBJ2-3; TRBD1 agrees at 8 bases. CDR1 MNHEY and CDR2 SVGEGT come from the germline V gene. The CDR3 totals 15 residues. The DNA of the CDR3 is TGTGCCAGCAGTCACGGGACAGGAGGCACATATACGCAGTATTTT. As protein: CASSHGTGGTYTQYF.

This clone was found many times. V and J are TRBV7-2 and TRBJ2-3; 10 positions agree with TRBD2. After removal of 5 bases from V and 4 bases from J, the junction contained 6 bases not matched to a gene. Germline CDR1 is SGHTA and CDR2 is FQGNSA. There are 15 residues in the CDR3. CDR3: CASSPSGSGADTQYF. The CDR3 nucleotides read TGTGCCAGCAGCCCTAGCGGGAGTGGCGCAGATACGCAGTATTTT.

By proportion, this clone is medium-sized. An end of the junction differs from the germline gene, which may be a read error. The chain carries TRBV6-1 and TRBJ2-7; 8 nucleotides line up with TRBD2. Germline values: CDR1 MNHNS, CDR2 SASEGT. This CDR3 is built from 14 residues. The CDR3 bases are TGTGCCAGCACTGAAGATAGCGGGAACTACGAGCAGTACTTC. Protein sequence: CASTEDSGNYEQYF.

This clone was picked up a small number of times. The rearrangement joins TRBV6-5 to TRBJ2-5, with a weak D call TRBD2 (5 bases). Germline V gene sequence: CDR1 MNHEY, CDR2 SVGAGI. Between the trimmed V and J ends, which lost 2 bases and 7 bases, there was a span of 20 bases. The CDR3 covers 16 residues. The CDR3 DNA is TGTGCCAGCAGTTACGGTACCGCGGGCGCCGGAGGGACCCAGTACTTC. Its protein is CASSYGTAGAGGTQYF.

This clone qualifies as medium-sized. This chain links TRBV6-1 with TRBJ2-7; D possibly corresponds to TRBD2 (6 bases). Trimming shortened V by 5 bases and J by 2 bases, and 13 bases separated the two germline ends. This CDR3 contains 14 residues. CDR1 is MNHNS, CDR2 SASEGT, per germline. CDR3 sequence (DNA): TGTGCCAGCAGTCCGCGGGACGGTGCCTACGAGCAGTACTTC. As protein: CASSPRDGAYEQYF.

Sample share makes this clone medium-sized. The rearrangement joins TRBV28 to TRBJ2-7, with D unclear. The ends were cut back, 5 bases at V and 2 bases at J, with 16 bases in the middle. The CDR3 consists of 15 residues. The germline CDR1 and CDR2 sequences are MDHEN and SYDVKM. CDR3 in DNA: TGTGCCAGCAGTCCTCCCGGACGGGTAGCCTACGAGCAGTACTTC. Amino acid sequence: CASSPPGRVAYEQYF.